This T cell receptor (beta chain) was identified in a study of cytomegalovirus exposure and HLA in healthy donors. Findings and limits, study-wide: Analyses of presence and absence presupposed an approximately uniform sequencing depth across donors.

Use of 60 Vbeta and 13 Jbeta primers characterized the PCR. Profiling relied on immunoSEQ multiplex PCR, and the TCRdb table lists in-frame clones only, not all of them. The repertoire holds around 100,000 clones, with roughly 66% as singletons. As concerns this clone: Its antigen is not known.

V trimming: 4 bases; J trimming: 6 bases; junction bases outside the gene matches: 10. This CDR3 is 16 amino acids long. The germline V gene encodes CDR1 SGHKS and CDR2 YYEKEE (reference sequence). Sequenced sample: PBMCs. This TCR was recovered from a man aged 30 to 45 in good health and CMV-seronegative. The chain recombines TRBV5-5 with TRBJ1-1; 12 bases fit TRBD1. CDR3 loop: CASSRPGTGGAAEAFF. The CDR3 region has the DNA TGTGCCAGCAGCCGTCCCGGGACAGGGGGCGCGGCTGAAGCTTTCTTT.